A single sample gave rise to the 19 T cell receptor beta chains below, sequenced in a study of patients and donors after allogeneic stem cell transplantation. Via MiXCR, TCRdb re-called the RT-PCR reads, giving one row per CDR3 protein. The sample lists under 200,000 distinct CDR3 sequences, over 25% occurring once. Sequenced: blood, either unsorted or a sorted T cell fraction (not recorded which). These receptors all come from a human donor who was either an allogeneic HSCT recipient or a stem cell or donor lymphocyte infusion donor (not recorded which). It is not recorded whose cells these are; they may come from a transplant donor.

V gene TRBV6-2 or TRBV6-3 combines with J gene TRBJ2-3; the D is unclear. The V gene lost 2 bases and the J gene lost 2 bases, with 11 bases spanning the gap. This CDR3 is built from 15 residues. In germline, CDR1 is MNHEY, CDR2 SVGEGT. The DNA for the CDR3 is TGTGCCAGCAGTTACGGCAGCGAGAACACAGATACGCAGTATTTT. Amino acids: CASSYGSENTDTQYF.

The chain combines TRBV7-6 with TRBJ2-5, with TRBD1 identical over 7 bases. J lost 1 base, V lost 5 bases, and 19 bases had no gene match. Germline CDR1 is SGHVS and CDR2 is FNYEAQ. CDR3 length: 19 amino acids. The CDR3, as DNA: TGTGCCAGCAGCGAAGAAGAGACAGGGCCTCCTTTTCCCCAAGAGACCCAGTACTTC. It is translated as CASSEEETGPPFPQETQYF.

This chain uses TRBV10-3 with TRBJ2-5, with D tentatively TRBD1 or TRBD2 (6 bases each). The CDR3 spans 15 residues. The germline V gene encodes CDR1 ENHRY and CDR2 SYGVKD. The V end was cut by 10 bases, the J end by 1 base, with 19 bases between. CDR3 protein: CATSRQGGTQETQYF. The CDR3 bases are TGTGCCACCAGCCGGCAAGGGGGGACCCAAGAGACCCAGTACTTC.

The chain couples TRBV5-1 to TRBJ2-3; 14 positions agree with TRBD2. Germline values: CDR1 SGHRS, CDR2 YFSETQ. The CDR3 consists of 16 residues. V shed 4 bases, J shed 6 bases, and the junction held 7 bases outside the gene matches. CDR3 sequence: CASSLGTSGRIDTQYF. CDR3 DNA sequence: TGCGCCAGCAGCCTCGGGACTAGCGGGAGAATTGATACGCAGTATTTT.

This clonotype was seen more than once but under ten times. The CDR3 loop reads CASSFGPSGANVLTF. Written as DNA, the CDR3 is TGTGCCAGCAGTTTTGGGCCCTCTGGGGCCAACGTCCTGACTTTC. The gene calls are TRBV28 and TRBJ2-6; D is uncertain. The length of the CDR3 is 15 residues. The germline V gene encodes CDR1 MDHEN and CDR2 SYDVKM. Trimming removed 3 bases at V and 0 bases at J, with 6 bases between.

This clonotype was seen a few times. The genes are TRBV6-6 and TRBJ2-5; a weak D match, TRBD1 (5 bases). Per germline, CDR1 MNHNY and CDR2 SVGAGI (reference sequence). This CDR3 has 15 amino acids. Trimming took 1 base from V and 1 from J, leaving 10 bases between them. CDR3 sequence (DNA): TGTGCCAGCAGTTACTTACAGGCAACCCAAGAGACCCAGTACTTC. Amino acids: CASSYLQATQETQYF.

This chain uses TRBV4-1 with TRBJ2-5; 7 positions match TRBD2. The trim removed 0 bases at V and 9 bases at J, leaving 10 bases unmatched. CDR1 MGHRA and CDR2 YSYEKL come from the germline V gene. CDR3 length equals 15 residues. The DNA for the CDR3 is TGCGCCAGCAGCCAAGAAGCAAGGTCTGGGGGGGCCCAGTACTTC. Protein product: CASSQEARSGGAQYF.

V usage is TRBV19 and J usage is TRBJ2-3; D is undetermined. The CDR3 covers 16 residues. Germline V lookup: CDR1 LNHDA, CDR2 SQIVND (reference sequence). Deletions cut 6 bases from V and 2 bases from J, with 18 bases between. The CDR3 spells CASSGLVGSVTDTQYF. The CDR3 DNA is TGTGCCAGTAGCGGTCTCGTGGGCAGCGTCACAGATACGCAGTATTTT.

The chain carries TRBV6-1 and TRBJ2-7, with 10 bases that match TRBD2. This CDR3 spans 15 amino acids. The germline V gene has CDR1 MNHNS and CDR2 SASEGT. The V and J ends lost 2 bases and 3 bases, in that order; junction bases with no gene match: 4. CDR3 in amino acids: CASSETSGTFYEQYF. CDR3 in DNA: TGTGCCAGCAGTGAAACTAGCGGGACATTCTACGAGCAGTACTTC.

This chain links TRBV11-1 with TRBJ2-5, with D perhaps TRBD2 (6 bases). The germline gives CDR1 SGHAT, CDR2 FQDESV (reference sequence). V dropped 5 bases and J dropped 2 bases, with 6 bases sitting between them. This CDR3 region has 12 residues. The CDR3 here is CASSRGQETQYF. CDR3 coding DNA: TGTGCCAGCAGCCGGGGGCAAGAGACCCAGTACTTC.

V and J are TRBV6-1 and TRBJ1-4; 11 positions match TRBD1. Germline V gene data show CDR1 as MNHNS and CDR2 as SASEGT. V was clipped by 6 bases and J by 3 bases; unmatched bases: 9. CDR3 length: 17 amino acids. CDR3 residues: CASSELGQGVSNEKLFF. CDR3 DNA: TGTGCCAGCAGCGAATTGGGACAGGGGGTCTCTAATGAAAAACTGTTTTTT.

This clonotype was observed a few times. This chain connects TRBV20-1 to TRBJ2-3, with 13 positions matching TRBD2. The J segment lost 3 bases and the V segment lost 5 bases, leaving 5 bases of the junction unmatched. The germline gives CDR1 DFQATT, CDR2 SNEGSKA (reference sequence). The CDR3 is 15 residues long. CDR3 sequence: CSASGTSGNTDTQYF. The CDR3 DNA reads TGCAGTGCTTCCGGGACTAGCGGGAATACAGATACGCAGTATTTT.

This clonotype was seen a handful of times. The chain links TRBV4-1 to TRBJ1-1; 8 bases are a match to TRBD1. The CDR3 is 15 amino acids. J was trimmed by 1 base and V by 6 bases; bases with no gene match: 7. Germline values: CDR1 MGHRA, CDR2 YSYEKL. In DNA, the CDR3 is TGCGCCAGCAGACTGACAGGGGAGAAGAACACTGAAGCTTTCTTT. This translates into CASRLTGEKNTEAFF.

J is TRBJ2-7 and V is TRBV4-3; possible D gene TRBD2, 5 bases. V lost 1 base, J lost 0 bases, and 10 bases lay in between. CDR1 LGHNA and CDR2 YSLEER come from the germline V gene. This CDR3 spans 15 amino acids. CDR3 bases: TGCGCCAGCAGCCAAGGAGGGCACCCCTCCTACGAGCAGTACTTC. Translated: CASSQGGHPSYEQYF.

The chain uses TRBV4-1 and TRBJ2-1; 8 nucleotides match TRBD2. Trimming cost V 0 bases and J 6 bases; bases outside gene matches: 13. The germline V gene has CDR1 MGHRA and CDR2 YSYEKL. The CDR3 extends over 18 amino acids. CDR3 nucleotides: TGCGCCAGCAGCCAAGAGAGCTTTAGGCTAGCGGGTACCAATGAGCAGTTCTTC. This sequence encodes CASSQESFRLAGTNEQFF.

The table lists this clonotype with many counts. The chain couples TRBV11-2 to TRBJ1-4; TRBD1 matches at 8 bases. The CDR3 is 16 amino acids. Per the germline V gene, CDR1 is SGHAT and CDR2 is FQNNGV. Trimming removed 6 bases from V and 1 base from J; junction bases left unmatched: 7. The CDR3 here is CASSLTTGGTNEKLFF. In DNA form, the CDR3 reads TGTGCCAGCAGTCTTACCACAGGGGGAACTAATGAAAAACTGTTTTTT.

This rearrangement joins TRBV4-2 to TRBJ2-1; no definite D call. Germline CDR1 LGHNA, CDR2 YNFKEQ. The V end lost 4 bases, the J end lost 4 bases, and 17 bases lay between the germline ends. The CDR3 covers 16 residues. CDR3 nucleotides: TGTGCCAGCAGCCCCCAAACTCCGGCAGCGTACAATGAGCAGTTCTTC. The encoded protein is CASSPQTPAAYNEQFF.

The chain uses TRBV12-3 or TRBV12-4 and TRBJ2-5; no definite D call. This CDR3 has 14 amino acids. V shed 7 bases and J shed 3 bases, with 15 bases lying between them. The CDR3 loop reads CASTPPSSEETQYF. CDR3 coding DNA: TGTGCCAGCACCCCCCCCTCGTCGGAAGAGACCCAGTACTTC.

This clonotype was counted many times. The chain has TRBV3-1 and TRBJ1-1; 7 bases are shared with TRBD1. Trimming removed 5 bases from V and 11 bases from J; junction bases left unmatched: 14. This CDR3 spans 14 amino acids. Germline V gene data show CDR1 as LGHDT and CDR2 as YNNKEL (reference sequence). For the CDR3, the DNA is TGTGCCAGCAGCTTACTTGGGACAGCCGGTAGGGCTTTCTTT. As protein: CASSLLGTAGRAFF.